Below are 22 T cell receptor beta chains sequenced from a single sample in a study of technical replicates of blood from several donors. Sequencing used immunoSEQ multiplex PCR; TCRdb keeps in-frame clones, though not all of them. The sample lists fewer than 95,000 clones, approximately 93% seen once, with over 0.2% in the top ten. Sequencing input: T cells isolated from PBMCs. These receptors were collected from a human donor in good health.

The V gene is TRBV5-1, the J gene TRBJ2-3; D unclear. The CDR3 loop spans 12 amino acids. From germline, CDR1 is SGHRS and CDR2 YFSETQ. The germline V and J ends were trimmed by 7 bases and 1 base, with 7 bases remaining between them. CDR3 sequence: CASGTGTDTQYF. In DNA, the CDR3 is TGCGCCAGCGGTACGGGCACAGATACGCAGTATTTT.

This clone was recorded once. The chain is built from TRBV5-6 and TRBJ2-3; TRBD2 matches 9 bases. The junction had 4 bases not matched to a gene; V was cut back by 0 bases and J by 2 bases. Germline V gives CDR1 SGHDT, CDR2 YYEEEE. The CDR3 runs 16 residues. CDR3 sequence (DNA): TGTGCCAGCAGCTTGGGGACTAGCGTTTACACAGATACGCAGTATTTT. It is translated as CASSLGTSVYTDTQYF.

A remark on this clone: The sample contains more than one DNA sequence encoding this CDR3. V is TRBV9 and J is TRBJ2-3; possibly TRBD2 for D (6 bases). The CDR3 is 13 residues long. Trimming removed 0 bases from V and 6 bases from J, with 8 bases in between. Germline lookup yields CDR1 SGDLS and CDR2 YYNGEE. The CDR3, as DNA: TGTGCCAGCAGCGTAGAGCGGGCCGATACGCAGTATTTT. Encoded protein: CASSVERADTQYF.

This chain uses TRBV28 with TRBJ2-1; D is undetermined. CDR3 length equals 16 residues. The V end lost 5 bases, the J end lost 2 bases, and 16 bases lay between the germline ends. The germline CDR1 and CDR2 sequences are MDHEN and SYDVKM. The CDR3 loop is CASSPEVVRAYNEQFF. CDR3 DNA sequence: TGTGCCAGCAGTCCAGAAGTAGTTCGGGCCTACAATGAGCAGTTCTTC. The full variable domain, its missing parts supplied by reference TRBV28 and TRBJ2-1, is DVKVTQSSRYLVKRTGEKVFLECVQDMDHENMFWYRQDPGLGLRLIYFSYDVKMKEKGDIPEGYSVSREKKERFSLILESASTNQTSMYLCASSPEVVRAYNEQFFGPGTRLTVL.

The rearrangement uses TRBV28 and TRBJ2-7, with 16 bases matching TRBD2. Germline V gene lookup returns CDR1 MDHEN and CDR2 SYDVKM. V lost 4 bases and J lost 5; bases outside the gene matches: 20. The CDR3 runs to 21 residues. The CDR3 DNA reads TGTGCCAGCAGTTCGCCTCCCTTCGGGGGGACTAGCGGGAGGGCCTACCACGAGCAGTACTTC. Amino acid sequence: CASSSPPFGGTSGRAYHEQYF.

This clone was recorded a few times. The chain has TRBV9 and TRBJ2-1, with TRBD2 as a possible D gene (6 bases). The V gene's germline CDR1 is SGDLS and CDR2 YYNGEE. This CDR3 comprises 14 residues. The V end lost 7 bases, the J end lost 7 bases, and 18 bases lay between the germline ends. The CDR3, as DNA: TGTGCCAGCCAAGGCTCACCTCGGGAGAATGAGCAGTTCTTC. Translated: CASQGSPRENEQFF.

This sequence joins TRBV5-6 and TRBJ2-7; D possibly corresponds to TRBD1 (6 bases). V lost 4 bases to trimming and J lost 0 bases, with 14 bases between them. The CDR3 sequence is 15 residues long. Germline V gene sequence: CDR1 SGHDT, CDR2 YYEEEE. Here the CDR3 reads CASSKAGALSYEQYF. CDR3 in DNA: TGTGCCAGCAGCAAAGCAGGGGCCCTCTCCTACGAGCAGTACTTC.

The chain carries TRBV6-5 and TRBJ1-1, with TRBD1 as a possible D gene (6 bases). The length of the CDR3 is 13 residues. The germline gives CDR1 MNHEY, CDR2 SVGAGI. Trimming left V 4 bases short and J 5 bases short, with 11 bases between. The CDR3 here is CASSLGGWTEAFF. CDR3 nucleotide sequence: TGTGCCAGCAGTTTAGGGGGTTGGACTGAAGCTTTCTTT.

This clone was recorded once. The chain has TRBV15 and TRBJ1-4; tentatively, D is TRBD1 (5 bases). Germline lookup yields CDR1 LNHNV and CDR2 YYDKDF (reference sequence). V gave up 0 bases and J gave up 0 bases, with 14 bases separating them. The CDR3 is made up of 18 amino acids. The CDR3 loop is CATSRDSSWGATNEKLFF. CDR3 bases: TGTGCCACCAGCAGAGATTCTTCCTGGGGGGCAACTAATGAAAAACTGTTTTTT. The full variable domain, its missing parts supplied by reference TRBV15 and TRBJ1-4, is DAMVIQNPRYQVTQFGKPVTLSCSQTLNHNVMYWYQQKSSQAPKLLFHYYDKDFNNEADTPDNFQSRRPNTSFCFLDIRSPGLGDTAMYLCATSRDSSWGATNEKLFFGSGTQLSVL.

The genes are TRBV2 and TRBJ2-7; maybe TRBD1 (6 bases). In germline, CDR1 is SNHLY, CDR2 FYNNEI. Trimming removed 7 bases from V and 2 bases from J, with 12 bases in between. This CDR3 region has 13 residues. The CDR3 region has the DNA TGTGCCAGCAACTACAGACAGGCCTACGAGCAGTACTTC. As protein: CASNYRQAYEQYF. The full variable domain, its missing parts supplied by reference TRBV2 and TRBJ2-7, is EPEVTQTPSHQVTQMGQEVILRCVPISNHLYFYWYRQILGQKVEFLVSFYNNEISEKSEIFDDQFSVERPDGSNFTLKIRSTKLEDSAMYFCASNYRQAYEQYFGPGTRLTVT.

V and J are TRBV27 and TRBJ1-2, with no clear D. Trimming removed 3 bases from V and 8 bases from J, with 19 bases in between. The germline CDR1 and CDR2 sequences are MNHEY and SMNVEV (reference sequence). The CDR3 runs to 15 residues. In DNA, the CDR3 is TGTGCCAGCAGTTTTATCGCCCGCGGGGATTACGGCTACACCTTC. Protein product: CASSFIARGDYGYTF.

This clone was detected once. This chain links TRBV19 with TRBJ2-7, with 7 bases lining up with TRBD1. From germline, CDR1 is LNHDA and CDR2 SQIVND (reference sequence). V shed 7 bases and J 3 bases; nucleotides not matched to a gene: 6. There are 13 residues in the CDR3. The CDR3: CASTRGPGYEQYF. CDR3 nucleotide sequence: TGTGCCAGTACTAGGGGGCCCGGCTACGAGCAGTACTTC.

This chain connects TRBV29-1 to TRBJ1-2, with D tentatively TRBD1 (6 bases). The V end was cut by 4 bases, the J end by 5 bases, with 17 bases between. The CDR3 runs 14 residues. Germline loops: CDR1 SQVTM, CDR2 ANQGSEA. The CDR3 spells CSVAARDTGYGYTF. The CDR3, as DNA: TGCAGCGTTGCAGCCCGGGACACCGGGTATGGCTACACCTTC.

This clone occurred once. This sequence joins TRBV27 and TRBJ1-1; tentative D call: TRBD1 (5 bases). Germline CDR1 MNHEY, CDR2 SMNVEV (reference sequence). CDR3 size: 14 residues. V was pared by 3 bases and J by 0 bases, with 8 bases between. In DNA form, the CDR3 reads TGTGCCAGCAGTTTCTCGGACATGAACACTGAAGCTTTCTTT. Translation: CASSFSDMNTEAFF.

The chain has TRBV5-1 and TRBJ2-5, with 8 bases matching TRBD1. The CDR3 spans 17 residues. Germline V CDR1 and CDR2: SGHRS, YFSETQ. The V segment lost 2 bases and the J segment 2 bases; nucleotides outside the gene matches: 11. CDR3 coding DNA: TGCGCCAGCAGCTTCGCTTGGGACAGGTACCTTCAAGAGACCCAGTACTTC. Its protein product is CASSFAWDRYLQETQYF.

The chain employs TRBV5-1 and TRBJ2-7; 10 bases match TRBD2. This CDR3 is built from 16 residues. CDR1 is SGHRS, CDR2 YFSETQ, per germline. The V and J ends lost 7 bases and 4 bases, in that order; junction bases with no gene match: 14. CDR3 sequence: CASRFLAGGPNYEQYF. The CDR3 DNA is TGCGCCAGCCGATTTTTAGCGGGGGGCCCAAATTACGAGCAGTACTTC.

For the CDR3, the DNA is TGTGCCAGCAGCCAGGGCGGGAGAGATCAGTTCTTC. This codes for CASSQGGRDQFF. The chain is built from TRBV28 and TRBJ2-1, with 7 bases identical to TRBD2. Germline V gene sequence: CDR1 MDHEN, CDR2 SYDVKM. The ends lost 6 bases at V and 13 bases at J; junction bases unmatched: 9. The CDR3 runs 12 residues.

This chain links TRBV7-9 with TRBJ2-7, with 8 bases fitting TRBD1. CDR1 is SEHNR, CDR2 FQNEAQ, per germline (reference sequence). The CDR3 has 15 residues. Trimming at V came to 5 bases and at J to 7 bases, leaving 13 bases not matched to a gene. The chain's CDR3 is CASSLRQGSAWEQYF. CDR3 DNA sequence: TGTGCCAGCAGCCTCAGACAGGGGTCTGCCTGGGAGCAGTACTTC.

The rearrangement uses TRBV6-1 and TRBJ2-7; 7 nucleotides agree with TRBD1. Germline trimming cut 5 bases from V and 1 base from J; bases unmatched to any gene: 8. Germline CDR1 is MNHNS and CDR2 is SASEGT. CDR3 length equals 15 residues. CDR3 sequence reads: CASSTTRQGSYEQYF. The CDR3 DNA reads TGTGCCAGCAGTACCACACGACAGGGTTCCTACGAGCAGTACTTC.

The chain recombines TRBV7-8 with TRBJ1-1; maybe TRBD1 (5 bases). V lost 5 bases, J lost 8 bases, and 12 bases lay in between. Germline V gene data show CDR1 as SGHVS and CDR2 as FQNEAQ. This CDR3 has 12 amino acids. The CDR3 loop is CASSLDTSEAFF. DNA of the CDR3: TGTGCCAGCAGCCTGGACACATCCGAAGCTTTCTTT.

This chain links TRBV7-9 with TRBJ2-7, with TRBD2 matching 7 bases. This CDR3 comprises 14 residues. Germline assignment: CDR1 SEHNR and CDR2 FQNEAQ (reference sequence). V shed 5 bases, J shed 6 bases, and the junction held 10 bases outside the gene matches. The chain's CDR3 is CASSETRTRGEQYF. CDR3 coding DNA: TGTGCCAGCAGCGAGACTCGGACTAGAGGCGAGCAGTACTTC.

This chain uses TRBV5-7 with TRBJ1-4; D is possibly TRBD1 (6 bases). TRBV5-7 is classed as an ORF, of uncertain function. The CDR3 extends over 16 amino acids. Trimming left V 0 bases short and J 1 base short, with 10 bases between. The CDR3 loop is CASSLDRALTNEKLFF. The CDR3 nucleotides are TGTGCCAGCAGCTTGGACAGGGCGTTAACTAATGAAAAACTGTTTTTT.